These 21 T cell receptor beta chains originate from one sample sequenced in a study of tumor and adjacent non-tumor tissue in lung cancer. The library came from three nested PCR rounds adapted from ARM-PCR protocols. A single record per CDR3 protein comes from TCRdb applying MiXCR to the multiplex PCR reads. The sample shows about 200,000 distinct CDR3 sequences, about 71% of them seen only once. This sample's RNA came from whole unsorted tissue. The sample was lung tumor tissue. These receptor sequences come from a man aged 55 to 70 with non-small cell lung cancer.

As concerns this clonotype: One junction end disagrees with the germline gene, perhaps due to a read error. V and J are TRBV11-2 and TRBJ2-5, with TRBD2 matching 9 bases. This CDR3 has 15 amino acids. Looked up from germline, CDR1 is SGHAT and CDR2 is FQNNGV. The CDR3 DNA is TGTGCCAGCAGCCGGAGACTAGCGGTACAAGATACCCAGTACTTC. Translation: CASSRRLAVQDTQYF.

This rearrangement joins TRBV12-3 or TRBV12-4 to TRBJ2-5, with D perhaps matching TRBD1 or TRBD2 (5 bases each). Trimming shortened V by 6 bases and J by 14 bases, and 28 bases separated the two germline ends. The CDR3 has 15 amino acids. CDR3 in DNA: TGTGCCAGCAGACGGGACCCCCTAAACACGGAGAGCCACTACTTC. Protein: CASRRDPLNTESHYF.

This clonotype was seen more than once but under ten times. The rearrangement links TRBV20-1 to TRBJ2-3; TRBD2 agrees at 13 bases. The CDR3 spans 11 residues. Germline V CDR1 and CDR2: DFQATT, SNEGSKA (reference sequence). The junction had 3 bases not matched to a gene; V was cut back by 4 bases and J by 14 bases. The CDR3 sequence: CSATGTSGTYF. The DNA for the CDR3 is TGCAGTGCTACCGGGACTAGCGGGACGTATTTT.

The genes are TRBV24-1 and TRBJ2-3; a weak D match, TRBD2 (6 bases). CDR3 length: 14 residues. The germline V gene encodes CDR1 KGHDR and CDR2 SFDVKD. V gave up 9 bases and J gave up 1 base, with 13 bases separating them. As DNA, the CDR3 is TGTGCCACCGCCGCGGGGCGACGCACAGATACGCAGTATTTT. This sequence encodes CATAAGRRTDTQYF.

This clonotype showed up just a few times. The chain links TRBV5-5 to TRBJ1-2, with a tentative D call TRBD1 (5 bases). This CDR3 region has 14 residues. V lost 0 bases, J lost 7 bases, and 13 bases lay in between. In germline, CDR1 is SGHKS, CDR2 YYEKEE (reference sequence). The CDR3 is CASSLVGQGGGYTF. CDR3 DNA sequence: TGTGCCAGCAGCTTGGTTGGGCAGGGCGGTGGCTACACCTTC.

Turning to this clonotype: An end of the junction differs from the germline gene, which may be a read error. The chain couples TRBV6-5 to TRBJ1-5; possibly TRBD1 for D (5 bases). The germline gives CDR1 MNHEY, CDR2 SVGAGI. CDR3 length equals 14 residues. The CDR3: CASSTHWGNRPQHF. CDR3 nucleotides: TGTGCCAGTAGTACCCATTGGGGCAATCGGCCCCAGCATTTT.

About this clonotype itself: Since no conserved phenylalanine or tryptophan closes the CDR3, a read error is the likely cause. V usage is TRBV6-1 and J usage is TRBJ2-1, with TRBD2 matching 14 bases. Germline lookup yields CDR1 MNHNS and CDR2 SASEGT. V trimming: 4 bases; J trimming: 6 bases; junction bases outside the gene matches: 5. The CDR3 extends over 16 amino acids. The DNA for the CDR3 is TGTGCCAGCAGTGGTTCGACTAGCGGGAGGGCCAATGAGCAGTTCCTC. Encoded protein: CASSGSTSGRANEQFL.

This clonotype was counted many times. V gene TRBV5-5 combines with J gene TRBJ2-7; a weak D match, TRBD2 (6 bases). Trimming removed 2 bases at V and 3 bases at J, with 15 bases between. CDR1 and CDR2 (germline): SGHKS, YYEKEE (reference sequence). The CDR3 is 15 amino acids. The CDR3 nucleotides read TGTGCCAGCAGCTTACGGAGGGACGCCTTCTACGAGCAGTACTTC. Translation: CASSLRRDAFYEQYF.

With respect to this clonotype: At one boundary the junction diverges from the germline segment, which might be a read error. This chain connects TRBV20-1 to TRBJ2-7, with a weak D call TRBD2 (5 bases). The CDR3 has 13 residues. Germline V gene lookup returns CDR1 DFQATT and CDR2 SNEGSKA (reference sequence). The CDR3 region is CIVYAASSYELYF. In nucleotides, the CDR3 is TGCATTGTGTACGCAGCTAGCTCCTACGAGCTGTACTTC.

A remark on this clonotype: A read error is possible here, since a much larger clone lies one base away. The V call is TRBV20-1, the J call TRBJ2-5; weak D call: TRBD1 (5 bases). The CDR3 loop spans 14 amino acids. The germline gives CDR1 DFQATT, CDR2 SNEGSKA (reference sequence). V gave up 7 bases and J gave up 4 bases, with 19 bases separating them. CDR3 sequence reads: CSDSGRVQGETQYF. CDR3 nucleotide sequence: TGCAGTGATAGTGGCAGGGTGCAGGGAGAGACCCAGTACTTC.

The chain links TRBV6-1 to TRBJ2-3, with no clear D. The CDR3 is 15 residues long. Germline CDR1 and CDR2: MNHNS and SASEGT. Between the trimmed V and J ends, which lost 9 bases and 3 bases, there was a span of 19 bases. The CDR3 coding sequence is TGTGCCAGAAGGCCGGGTGACGGAAGGACAGATACGCAGTATTTT. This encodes CARRPGDGRTDTQYF.

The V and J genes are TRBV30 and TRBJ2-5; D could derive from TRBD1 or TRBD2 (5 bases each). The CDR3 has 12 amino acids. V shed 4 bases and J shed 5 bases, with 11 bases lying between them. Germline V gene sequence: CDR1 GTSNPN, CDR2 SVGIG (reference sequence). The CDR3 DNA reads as TGTGCCTGGAACCCATGGGGGGAGACCCAGTACTTC. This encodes CAWNPWGETQYF.

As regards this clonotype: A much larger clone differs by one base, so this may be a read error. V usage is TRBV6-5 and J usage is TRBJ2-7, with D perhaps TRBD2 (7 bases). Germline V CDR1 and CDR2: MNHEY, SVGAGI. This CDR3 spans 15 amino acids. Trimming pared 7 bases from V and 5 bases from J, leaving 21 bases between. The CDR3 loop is CASIEEGGGFHEQYF. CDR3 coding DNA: TGTGCCAGCATTGAAGAAGGCGGGGGCTTCCACGAGCAGTACTTC.

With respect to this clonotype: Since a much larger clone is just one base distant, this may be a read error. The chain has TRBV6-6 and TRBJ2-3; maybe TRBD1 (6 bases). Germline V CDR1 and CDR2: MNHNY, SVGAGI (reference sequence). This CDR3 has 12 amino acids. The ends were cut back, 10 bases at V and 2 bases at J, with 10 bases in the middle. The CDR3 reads CANRENTDTQYF. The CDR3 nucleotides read TGTGCCAACAGGGAAAACACAGATACGCAGTATTTT.

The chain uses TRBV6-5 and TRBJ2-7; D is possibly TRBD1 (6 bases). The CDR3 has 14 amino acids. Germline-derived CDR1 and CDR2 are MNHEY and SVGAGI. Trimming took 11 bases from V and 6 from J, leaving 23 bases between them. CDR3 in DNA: TGTGCCTTCAGTCCCGACTCAGGGGTCCGCGAGCAGTACTTC. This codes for CAFSPDSGVREQYF.

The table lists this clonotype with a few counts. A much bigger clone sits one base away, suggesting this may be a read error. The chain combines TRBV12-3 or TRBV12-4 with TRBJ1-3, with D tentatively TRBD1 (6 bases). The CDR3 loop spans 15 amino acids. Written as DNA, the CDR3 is TGTGTCAGCAGCCTTCGTCCCAGGGGCCAAAACACCATATATTTT. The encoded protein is CVSSLRPRGQNTIYF.

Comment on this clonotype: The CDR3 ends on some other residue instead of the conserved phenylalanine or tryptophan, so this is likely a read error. The CDR3 here is CRAPARTGYYNEQFL. CDR3 sequence (DNA): TGCAGAGCTCCGGCCCGGACAGGCTACTACAATGAGCAGTTCCTC. The V and J genes are TRBV20-1 and TRBJ2-1; 7 bases line up with TRBD1. Germline loops: CDR1 DFQATT, CDR2 SNEGSKA (reference sequence). This CDR3 comprises 15 residues.

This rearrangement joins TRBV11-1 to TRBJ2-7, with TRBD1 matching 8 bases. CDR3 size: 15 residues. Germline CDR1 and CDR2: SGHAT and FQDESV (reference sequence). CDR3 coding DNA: TGTGCTATCAGCTTACCCGGGACAGGCCTTTACAAGCAGTACTTC. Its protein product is CAISLPGTGLYKQYF.

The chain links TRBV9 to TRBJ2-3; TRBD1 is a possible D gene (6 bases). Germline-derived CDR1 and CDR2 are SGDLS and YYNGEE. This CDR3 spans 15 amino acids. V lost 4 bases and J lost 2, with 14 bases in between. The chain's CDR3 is CASSSRGDNTDTQYF. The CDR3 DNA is TGTGCCAGCAGCTCCCGAGGGGACAACACAGATACGCAGTATTTT.

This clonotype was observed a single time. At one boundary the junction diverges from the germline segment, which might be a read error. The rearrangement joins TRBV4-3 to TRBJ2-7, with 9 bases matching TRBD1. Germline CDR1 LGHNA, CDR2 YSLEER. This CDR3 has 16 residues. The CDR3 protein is CASSQSPRTGVYEQYF. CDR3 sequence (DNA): TGCGCTAGCAGCCAGAGCCCCAGGACAGGGGTCTACGAGCAGTACTTC.

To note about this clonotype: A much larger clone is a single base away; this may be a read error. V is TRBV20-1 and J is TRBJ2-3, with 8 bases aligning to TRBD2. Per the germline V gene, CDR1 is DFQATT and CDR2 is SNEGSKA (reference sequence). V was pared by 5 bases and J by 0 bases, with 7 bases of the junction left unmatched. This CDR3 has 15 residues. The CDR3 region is CSADPSGYSTDTQYF. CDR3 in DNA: TGCAGTGCTGATCCTAGCGGGTATAGCACAGATACGCAGTATTTT.